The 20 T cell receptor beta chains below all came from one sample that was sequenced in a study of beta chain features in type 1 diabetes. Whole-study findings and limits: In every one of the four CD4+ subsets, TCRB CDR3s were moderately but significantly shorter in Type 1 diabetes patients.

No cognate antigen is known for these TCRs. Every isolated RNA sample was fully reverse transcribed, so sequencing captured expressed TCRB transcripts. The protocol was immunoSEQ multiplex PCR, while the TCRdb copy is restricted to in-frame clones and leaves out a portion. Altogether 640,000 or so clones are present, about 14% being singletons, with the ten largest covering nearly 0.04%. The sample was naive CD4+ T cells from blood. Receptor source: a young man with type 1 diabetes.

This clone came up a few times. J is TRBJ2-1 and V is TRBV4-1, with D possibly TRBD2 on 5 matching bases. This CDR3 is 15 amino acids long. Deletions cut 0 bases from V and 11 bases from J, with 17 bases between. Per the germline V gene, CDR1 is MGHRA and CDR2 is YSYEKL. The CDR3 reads CASSQDSSDFQKQFF. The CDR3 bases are TGCGCCAGCAGCCAAGATTCGTCGGACTTCCAAAAGCAGTTCTTC.

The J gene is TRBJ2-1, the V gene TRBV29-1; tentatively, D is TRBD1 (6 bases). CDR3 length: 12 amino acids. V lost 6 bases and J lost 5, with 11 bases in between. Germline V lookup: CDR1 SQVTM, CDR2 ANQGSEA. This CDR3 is CSVGTRDNEQFF. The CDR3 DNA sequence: TGCAGCGTGGGGACAAGGGACAATGAGCAGTTCTTC.

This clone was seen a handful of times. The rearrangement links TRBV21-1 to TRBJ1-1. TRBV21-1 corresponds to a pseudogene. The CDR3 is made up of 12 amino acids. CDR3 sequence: CASSSRRSRAFF. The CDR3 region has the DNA TGTGCCAGCAGCTCTCGCCGGTCCCGAGCTTTCTTT.

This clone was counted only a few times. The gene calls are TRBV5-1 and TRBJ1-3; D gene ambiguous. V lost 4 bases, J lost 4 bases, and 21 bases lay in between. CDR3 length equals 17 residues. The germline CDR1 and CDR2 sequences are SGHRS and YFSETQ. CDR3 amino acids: CASSPTSPERSGNTIYF. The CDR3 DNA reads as TGCGCCAGCAGCCCTACGTCGCCAGAGAGATCGGGAAACACCATATATTTT.

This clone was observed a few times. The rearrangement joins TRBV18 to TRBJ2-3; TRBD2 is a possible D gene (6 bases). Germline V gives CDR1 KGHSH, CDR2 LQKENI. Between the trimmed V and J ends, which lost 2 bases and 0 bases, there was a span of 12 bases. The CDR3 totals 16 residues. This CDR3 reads CASSPDSGLSTDTQYF. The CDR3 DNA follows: TGTGCCAGCTCACCAGATAGCGGACTAAGCACAGATACGCAGTATTTT.

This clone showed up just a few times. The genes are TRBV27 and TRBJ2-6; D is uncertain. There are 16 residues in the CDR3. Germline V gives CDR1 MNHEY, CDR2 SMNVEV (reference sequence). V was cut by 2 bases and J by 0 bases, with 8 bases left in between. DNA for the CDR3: TGTGCCAGCAGTTTAAAGGCAGTCTCTGGGGCCAACGTCCTGACTTTC. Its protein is CASSLKAVSGANVLTF.

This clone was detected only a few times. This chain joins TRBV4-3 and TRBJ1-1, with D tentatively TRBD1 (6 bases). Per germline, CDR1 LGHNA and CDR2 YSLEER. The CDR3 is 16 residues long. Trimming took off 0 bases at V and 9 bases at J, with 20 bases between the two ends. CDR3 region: CASSQEGYEAGTKAFF. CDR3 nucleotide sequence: TGCGCCAGCAGCCAAGAGGGGTACGAGGCCGGGACAAAAGCTTTCTTT.

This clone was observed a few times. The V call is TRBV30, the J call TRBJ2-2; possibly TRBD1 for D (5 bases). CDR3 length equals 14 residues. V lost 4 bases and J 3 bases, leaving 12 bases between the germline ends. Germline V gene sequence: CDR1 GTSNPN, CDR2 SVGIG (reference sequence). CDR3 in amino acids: CAWILRRDTGELFF. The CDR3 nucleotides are TGTGCCTGGATTCTACGCAGGGACACCGGGGAGCTGTTTTTT.

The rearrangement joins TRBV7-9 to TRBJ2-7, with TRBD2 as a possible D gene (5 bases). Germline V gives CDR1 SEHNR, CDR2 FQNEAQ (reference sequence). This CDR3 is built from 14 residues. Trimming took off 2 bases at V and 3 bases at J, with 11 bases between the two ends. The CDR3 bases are TGTGCCAGCAGCTTATCGGGATCATACTACGAGCAGTACTTC. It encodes CASSLSGSYYEQYF.

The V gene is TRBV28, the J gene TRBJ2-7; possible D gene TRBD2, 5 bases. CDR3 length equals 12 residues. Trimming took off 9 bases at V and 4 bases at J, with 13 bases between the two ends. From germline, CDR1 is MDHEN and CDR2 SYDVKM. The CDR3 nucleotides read TGTGCCAGTTTCAGGACGGGATACGAGCAGTACTTC. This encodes CASFRTGYEQYF.

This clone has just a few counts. CDR3 bases: TGTGCCAGCTCACCATTTATGGGGGAAGAAAAACTGTTTTTT. Translating gives CASSPFMGEEKLFF. The chain is built from TRBV18 and TRBJ1-4; a weak D match, TRBD1 (5 bases). Germline CDR1 is KGHSH and CDR2 is LQKENI. CDR3 length: 14 residues. The V and J ends lost 2 bases and 8 bases respectively, with 12 bases between them.

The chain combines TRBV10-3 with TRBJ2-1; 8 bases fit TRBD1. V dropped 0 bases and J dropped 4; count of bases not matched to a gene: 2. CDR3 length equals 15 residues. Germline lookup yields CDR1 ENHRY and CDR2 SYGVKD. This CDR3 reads CAISESGQGYNEQFF. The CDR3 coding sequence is TGTGCCATCAGTGAGTCAGGACAGGGTTACAATGAGCAGTTCTTC.

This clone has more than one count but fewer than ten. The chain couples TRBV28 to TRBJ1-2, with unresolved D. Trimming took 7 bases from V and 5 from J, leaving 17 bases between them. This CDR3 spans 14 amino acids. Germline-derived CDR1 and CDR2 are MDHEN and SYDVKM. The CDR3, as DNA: TGTGCCAGCACCGGGTCGGGCAGAGGTTATGGCTACACCTTC. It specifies CASTGSGRGYGYTF.

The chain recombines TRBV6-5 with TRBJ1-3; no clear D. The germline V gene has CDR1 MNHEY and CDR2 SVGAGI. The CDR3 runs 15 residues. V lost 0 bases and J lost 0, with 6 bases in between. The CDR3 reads CASSYSLNSGNTIYF. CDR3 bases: TGTGCCAGCAGTTACTCGCTGAACTCTGGAAACACCATATATTTT.

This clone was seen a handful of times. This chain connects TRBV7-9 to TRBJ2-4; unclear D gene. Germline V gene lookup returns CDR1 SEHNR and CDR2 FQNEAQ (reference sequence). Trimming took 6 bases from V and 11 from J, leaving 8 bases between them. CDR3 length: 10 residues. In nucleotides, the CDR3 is TGTGCCAGCAGGTGGAGTCTTCAGTACTTC. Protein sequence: CASRWSLQYF.

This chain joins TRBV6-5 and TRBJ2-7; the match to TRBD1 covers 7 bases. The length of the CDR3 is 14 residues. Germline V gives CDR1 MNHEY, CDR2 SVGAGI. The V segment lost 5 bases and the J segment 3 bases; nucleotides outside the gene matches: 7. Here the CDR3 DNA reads TGTGCCAGCAGTGAGACAGGGATTTACTACGAGCAGTACTTC. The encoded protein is CASSETGIYYEQYF.

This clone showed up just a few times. The CDR3 spells CASSLGRGRNEQFF. CDR3 DNA: TGTGCCAGCAGCCTCGGGCGAGGAAGGAATGAGCAGTTCTTC. This chain uses TRBV7-2 with TRBJ2-1; no clear D. CDR3 length equals 14 residues. V lost 5 bases and J 7 bases, leaving 15 bases between the germline ends. Per the germline V gene, CDR1 is SGHTA and CDR2 is FQGNSA.

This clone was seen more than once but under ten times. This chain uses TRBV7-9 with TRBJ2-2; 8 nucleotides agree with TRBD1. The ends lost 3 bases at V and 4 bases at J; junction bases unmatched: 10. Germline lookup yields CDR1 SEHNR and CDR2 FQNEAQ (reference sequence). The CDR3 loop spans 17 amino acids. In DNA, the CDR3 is TGTGCCAGCAGCTTCCTACGACGACAGGGGATCACCGGGGAGCTGTTTTTT. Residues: CASSFLRRQGITGELFF.

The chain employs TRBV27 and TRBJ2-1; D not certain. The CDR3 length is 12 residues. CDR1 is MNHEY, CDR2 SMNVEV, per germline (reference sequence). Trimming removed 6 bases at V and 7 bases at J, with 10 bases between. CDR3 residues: CASRTRVNEQFF. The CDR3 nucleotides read TGTGCCAGCAGGACACGGGTAAATGAGCAGTTCTTC.

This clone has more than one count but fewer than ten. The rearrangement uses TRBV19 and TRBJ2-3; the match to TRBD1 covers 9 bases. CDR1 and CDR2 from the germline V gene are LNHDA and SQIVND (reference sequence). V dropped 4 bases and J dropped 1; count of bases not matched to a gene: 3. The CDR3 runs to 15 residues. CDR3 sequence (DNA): TGTGCCAGTAGTACTCGGACAGGGGGCACAGATACGCAGTATTTT. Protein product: CASSTRTGGTDTQYF.